The 13 T cell receptor beta chains below all came from one sample that was sequenced in a study of cytomegalovirus exposure and HLA in healthy donors. Profiled with immunoSEQ multiplex PCR; TCRdb holds only in-frame clones, not every one. The table lists around 300,000 clones, around 85% of them singletons, with roughly 1% in the top ten. The sequenced sample consisted of PBMCs. These receptors all stem from a young woman in good health and CMV-seronegative.

This clone was seen a handful of times. This chain connects TRBV7-3 to TRBJ1-1; TRBD1 matches at 7 bases. The V segment lost 5 bases and the J segment 5 bases; nucleotides outside the gene matches: 5. Germline-derived CDR1 and CDR2 are SGHTA and FQGTGA. The CDR3 sequence is 13 residues long. The chain's CDR3 is CASSDRGLTEAFF. The CDR3 nucleotides read TGTGCCAGCAGCGATAGGGGGCTGACTGAAGCTTTCTTT. The full variable domain, with the rest looked up from reference TRBV7-3 and TRBJ1-1, is GAGVSQTPSNKVTEKGKYVELRCDPISGHTALYWYRQSLGQGPEFLIYFQGTGAADDSGLPNDRFFAVRPEGSVSTLKIQRTERGDSAVYLCASSDRGLTEAFFGQGTRLTVV.

Only a few counts were recorded for this clone. The V gene is TRBV11-3, the J gene TRBJ2-7; D is uncertain. Trimming shortened V by 3 bases and J by 3 bases, and 9 bases separated the two germline ends. This CDR3 has 13 residues. Looked up from germline, CDR1 is SGHNT and CDR2 is YENEEA. DNA of the CDR3: TGTGCCAGCAGCTTGAATCAGGTCTACGAGCAGTACTTC. Protein product: CASSLNQVYEQYF.

This chain connects TRBV5-4 to TRBJ2-1, with 7 bases that match TRBD2. From germline, CDR1 is SGHNT and CDR2 YYREEE (reference sequence). After removal of 0 bases from V and 8 bases from J, the junction contained 8 bases not matched to a gene. The CDR3 covers 15 residues. CDR3 coding DNA: TGTGCCAGCAGCTTGGCCTTAGCGGGTGGGGATGAGCAGTTCTTC. Protein: CASSLALAGGDEQFF.

The chain has TRBV19 and TRBJ2-1; TRBD1 agrees at 7 bases. This CDR3 comprises 13 residues. Per the germline V gene, CDR1 is LNHDA and CDR2 is SQIVND (reference sequence). J gave up 6 bases and V 3 bases, and 2 bases lay outside the gene matches. The DNA of the CDR3 is TGTGCCAGTAGTATGGGACAGTTCAATGAGCAGTTCTTC. Translation: CASSMGQFNEQFF.

Comment on this clone: Additional DNA sequences in this sample encode the identical CDR3. The chain joins TRBV5-1 to TRBJ1-1; 9 nucleotides line up with TRBD1. This CDR3 spans 13 amino acids. J gave up 5 bases and V 4 bases, and 3 bases lay outside the gene matches. CDR1 is SGHRS, CDR2 YFSETQ, per germline. The CDR3 DNA is TGCGCCAGCAGCCCCGGACAGGGGACTGAAGCTTTCTTT. Its translation is CASSPGQGTEAFF. Using reference TRBV5-1 and TRBJ1-1 for the parts outside the CDR3, the full variable domain is KAGVTQTPRYLIKTRGQQVTLSCSPISGHRSVSWYQQTPGQGLQFLFEYFSETQRNKGNFPGRFSGRQFSNSRSEMNVSTLELGDSALYLCASSPGQGTEAFFGQGTRLTVV.

The chain uses TRBV19 and TRBJ2-7; weak D call: TRBD1 (6 bases). V lost 2 bases, J lost 4 bases, and 9 bases lay in between. Germline CDR1 reads LNHDA; CDR2 reads SQIVND (reference sequence). CDR3 size: 13 residues. CDR3 bases: TGTGCCAGTAGTATAACAGGGATGTACGAGCAGTACTTC. Protein product: CASSITGMYEQYF.

The DNA of the CDR3 is TGTGCCAGCTCACCCGACATGCCCACCGGGGAGCTGTTTTTT. This gives the protein CASSPDMPTGELFF. V gene TRBV18 combines with J gene TRBJ2-2; D is undetermined. V was clipped by 3 bases and J by 4 bases, with 9 bases between them. In germline, CDR1 is KGHSH, CDR2 LQKENI. This CDR3 is 14 amino acids long.

V gene TRBV9 combines with J gene TRBJ2-7; 8 bases are a match to TRBD1. Looked up from germline, CDR1 is SGDLS and CDR2 is YYNGEE. The V and J ends lost 0 bases and 1 base, in that order; junction bases with no gene match: 3. The CDR3 consists of 15 residues. Here the CDR3 DNA reads TGTGCCAGCAGCGTAGGGACAGGGCTATCCTACGAGCAGTACTTC. It codes for CASSVGTGLSYEQYF. Full variable domain (rest looked up from reference TRBV9 and TRBJ2-7): DSGVTQTPKHLITATGQRVTLRCSPRSGDLSVYWYQQSLDQGLQFLIQYYNGEERAKGNILERFSAQQFPDLHSELNLSSLELGDSALYFCASSVGTGLSYEQYFGPGTRLTVT.

The V and J genes are TRBV13 and TRBJ2-7; 8 bases fit TRBD1. The ends lost 5 bases at V and 1 base at J; junction bases unmatched: 7. The CDR3 has 15 amino acids. Germline CDR1 reads PRHDT; CDR2 reads FYEKMQ (reference sequence). The CDR3 here is CASSPQGAGSYEQYF. CDR3 nucleotide sequence: TGTGCCAGCAGCCCGCAGGGGGCCGGTTCCTACGAGCAGTACTTC.

The chain is built from TRBV29-1 and TRBJ1-1; 8 bases map to TRBD1. The CDR3 has 12 amino acids. J lost 4 bases, V lost 4 bases, and 2 bases had no gene match. Looked up from germline, CDR1 is SQVTM and CDR2 is ANQGSEA. This CDR3 is CSVVQGATEAFF. The CDR3 region has the DNA TGCAGCGTTGTGCAGGGGGCCACTGAAGCTTTCTTT.

The chain recombines TRBV9 with TRBJ1-2; possible D gene TRBD1, 5 bases. Germline CDR1 is SGDLS and CDR2 is YYNGEE. The CDR3 covers 14 residues. The V gene lost 2 bases and the J gene lost 4 bases, with 12 bases spanning the gap. The CDR3 sequence is CASSVEGKGYGYTF. The CDR3 DNA sequence: TGTGCCAGCAGCGTGGAGGGGAAGGGCTATGGCTACACCTTC.

The V and J genes are TRBV7-2 and TRBJ2-5, with 7 bases aligning to TRBD1. This CDR3 has 15 amino acids. Trimming removed 2 bases from V and 5 bases from J; junction bases left unmatched: 8. In germline, CDR1 is SGHTA, CDR2 FQGNSA. CDR3 bases: TGTGCCAGCAGCTTACGATCGAGGGGGCGGGAGACCCAGTACTTC. This translates into CASSLRSRGRETQYF.

The chain couples TRBV30 to TRBJ2-7; 8 bases align to TRBD2. The J segment lost 4 bases and the V segment lost 2 bases, leaving 13 bases of the junction unmatched. The germline V gene has CDR1 GTSNPN and CDR2 SVGIG (reference sequence). The CDR3 is 16 amino acids. As DNA, the CDR3 is TGTGCCTGGAGTAGTAGCGGGGACTTTGGATGGTACGAGCAGTACTTC. Translating gives CAWSSSGDFGWYEQYF. Based on the CDR3 plus reference TRBV30 and TRBJ2-7, the full variable domain is SQTIHQWPATLVQPVGSPLSLECTVEGTSNPNLYWYRQAAGRGLQLLFYSVGIGQISSEVPQNLSASRPQDRQFILSSKKLLLSDSGFYLCAWSSSGDFGWYEQYFGPGTRLTVT.